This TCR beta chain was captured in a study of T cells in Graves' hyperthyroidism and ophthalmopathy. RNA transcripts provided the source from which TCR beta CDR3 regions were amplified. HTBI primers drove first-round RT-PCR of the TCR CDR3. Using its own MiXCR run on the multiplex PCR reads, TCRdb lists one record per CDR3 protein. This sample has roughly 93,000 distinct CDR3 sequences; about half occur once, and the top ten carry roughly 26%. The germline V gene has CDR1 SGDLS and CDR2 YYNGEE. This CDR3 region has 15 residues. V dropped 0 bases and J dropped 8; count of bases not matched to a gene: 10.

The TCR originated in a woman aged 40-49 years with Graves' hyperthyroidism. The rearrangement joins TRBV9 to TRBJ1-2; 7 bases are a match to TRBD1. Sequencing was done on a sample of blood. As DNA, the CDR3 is TGTGCCAGCAGCGTAGAGGCGACAGGGACCAGAGGCTACACCTTC. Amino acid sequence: CASSVEATGTRGYTF.